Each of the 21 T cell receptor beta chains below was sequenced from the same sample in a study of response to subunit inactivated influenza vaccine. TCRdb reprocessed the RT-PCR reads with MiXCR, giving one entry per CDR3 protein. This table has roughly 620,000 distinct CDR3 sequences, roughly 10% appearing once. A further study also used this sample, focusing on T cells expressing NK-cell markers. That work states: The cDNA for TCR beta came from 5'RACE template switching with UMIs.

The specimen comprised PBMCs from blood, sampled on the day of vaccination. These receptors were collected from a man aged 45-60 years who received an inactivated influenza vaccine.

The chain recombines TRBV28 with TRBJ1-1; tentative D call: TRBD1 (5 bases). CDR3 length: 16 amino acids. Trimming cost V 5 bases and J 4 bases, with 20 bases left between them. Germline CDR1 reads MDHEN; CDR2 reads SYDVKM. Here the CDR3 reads CASSDGDSNFGTEAFF. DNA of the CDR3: TGTGCCAGCAGTGATGGGGACTCCAATTTTGGCACTGAAGCTTTCTTT.

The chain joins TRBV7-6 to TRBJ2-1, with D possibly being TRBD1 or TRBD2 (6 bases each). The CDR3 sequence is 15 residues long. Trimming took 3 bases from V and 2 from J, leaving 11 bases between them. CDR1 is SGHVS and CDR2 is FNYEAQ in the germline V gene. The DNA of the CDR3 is TGTGCCAGCAGCTTCGGGGGCCATCCCTACAATGAGCAGTTCTTC. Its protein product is CASSFGGHPYNEQFF. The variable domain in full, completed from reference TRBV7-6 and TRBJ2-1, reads GAGVSQSPRYKVTKRGQDVALRCDPISGHVSLYWYRQALGQGPEFLTYFNYEAQQDKSGLPNDRFSAERPEGSISTLTIQRTEQRDSAMYRCASSFGGHPYNEQFFGPGTRLTVL.

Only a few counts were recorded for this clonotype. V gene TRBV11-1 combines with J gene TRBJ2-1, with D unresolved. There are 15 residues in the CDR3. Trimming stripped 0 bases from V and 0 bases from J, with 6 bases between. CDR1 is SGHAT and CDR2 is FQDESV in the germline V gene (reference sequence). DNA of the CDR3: TGTGCCAGCAGCTTAGCCCCGGGCTCCTACAATGAGCAGTTCTTC. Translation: CASSLAPGSYNEQFF.

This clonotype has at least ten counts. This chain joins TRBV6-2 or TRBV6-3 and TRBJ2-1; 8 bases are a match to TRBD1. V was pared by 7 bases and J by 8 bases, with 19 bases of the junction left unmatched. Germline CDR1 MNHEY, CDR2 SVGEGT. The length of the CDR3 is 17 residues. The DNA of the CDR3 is TGTGCCAGCAAGGGGCAGGGGGCAACTTACCGGGGCTATGAGCAGTTCTTC. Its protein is CASKGQGATYRGYEQFF.

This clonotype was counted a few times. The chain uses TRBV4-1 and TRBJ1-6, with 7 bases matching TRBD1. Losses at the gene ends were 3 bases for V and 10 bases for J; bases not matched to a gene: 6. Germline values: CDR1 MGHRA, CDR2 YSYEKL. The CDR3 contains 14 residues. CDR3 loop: CASSHGQVGSPLHF. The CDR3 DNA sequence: TGCGCCAGCAGCCACGGACAGGTTGGCTCACCCCTCCACTTT.

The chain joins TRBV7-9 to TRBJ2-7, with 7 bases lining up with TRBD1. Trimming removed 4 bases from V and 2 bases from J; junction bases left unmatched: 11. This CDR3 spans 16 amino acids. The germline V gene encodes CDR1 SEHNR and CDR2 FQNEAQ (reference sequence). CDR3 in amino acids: CASSSNDRVGPYEQYF. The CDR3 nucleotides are TGTGCCAGCAGCTCAAACGACAGGGTCGGTCCCTACGAGCAGTACTTC.

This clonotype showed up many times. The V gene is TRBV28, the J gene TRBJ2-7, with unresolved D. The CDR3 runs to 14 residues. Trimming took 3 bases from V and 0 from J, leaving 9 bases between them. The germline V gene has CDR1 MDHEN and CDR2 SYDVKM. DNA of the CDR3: TGTGCCAGCAGTTTCCGACGGCCCTCCTACGAGCAGTACTTC. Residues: CASSFRRPSYEQYF.

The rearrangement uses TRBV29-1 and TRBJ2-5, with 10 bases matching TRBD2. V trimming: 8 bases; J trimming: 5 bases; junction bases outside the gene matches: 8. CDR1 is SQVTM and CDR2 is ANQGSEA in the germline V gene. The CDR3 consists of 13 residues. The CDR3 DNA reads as TGCAGCTTCTTAGCGGGAGGTGGGGAGACCCAGTACTTC. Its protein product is CSFLAGGGETQYF.

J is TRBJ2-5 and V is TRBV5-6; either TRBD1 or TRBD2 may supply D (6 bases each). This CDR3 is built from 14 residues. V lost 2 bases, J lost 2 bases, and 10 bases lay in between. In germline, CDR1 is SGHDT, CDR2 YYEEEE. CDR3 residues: CASSFLGGQETQYF. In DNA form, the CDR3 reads TGTGCCAGCAGCTTTCTAGGGGGGCAAGAGACCCAGTACTTC. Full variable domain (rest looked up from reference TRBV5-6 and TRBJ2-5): DAGVTQSPTHLIKTRGQQVTLRCSPKSGHDTVSWYQQALGQGPQFIFQYYEEEERQRGNFPDRFSGHQFPNYSSELNVNALLLGDSALYLCASSFLGGQETQYFGPGTRLLVL.

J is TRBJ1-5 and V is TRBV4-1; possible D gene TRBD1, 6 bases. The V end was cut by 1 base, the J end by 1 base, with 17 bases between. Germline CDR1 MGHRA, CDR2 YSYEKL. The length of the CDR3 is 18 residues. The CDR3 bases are TGCGCCAGCAGCCAAGCGCTATTGATACAGGGAAGCAATCAGCCCCAGCATTTT. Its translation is CASSQALLIQGSNQPQHF.

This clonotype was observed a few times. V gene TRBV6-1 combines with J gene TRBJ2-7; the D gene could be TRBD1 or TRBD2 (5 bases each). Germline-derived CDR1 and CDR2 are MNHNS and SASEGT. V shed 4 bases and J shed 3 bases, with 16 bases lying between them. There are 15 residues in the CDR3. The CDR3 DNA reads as TGTGCCAGCAGTGGACTTGCAGGGAGTATCTACGAGCAGTACTTC. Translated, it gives CASSGLAGSIYEQYF.

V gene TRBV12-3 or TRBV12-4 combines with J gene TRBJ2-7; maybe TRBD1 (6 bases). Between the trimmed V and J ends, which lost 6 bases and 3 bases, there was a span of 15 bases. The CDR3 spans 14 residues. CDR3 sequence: CASRTGQGYYEQYF. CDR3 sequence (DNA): TGTGCCAGCAGAACGGGGCAGGGGTACTACGAGCAGTACTTC.

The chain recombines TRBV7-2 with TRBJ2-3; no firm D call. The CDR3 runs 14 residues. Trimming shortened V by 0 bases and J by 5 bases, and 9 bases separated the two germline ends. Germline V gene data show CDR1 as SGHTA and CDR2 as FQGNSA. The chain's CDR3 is CASSLAVQRDTQYF. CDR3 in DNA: TGTGCCAGCAGCTTAGCGGTGCAGAGAGATACGCAGTATTTT.

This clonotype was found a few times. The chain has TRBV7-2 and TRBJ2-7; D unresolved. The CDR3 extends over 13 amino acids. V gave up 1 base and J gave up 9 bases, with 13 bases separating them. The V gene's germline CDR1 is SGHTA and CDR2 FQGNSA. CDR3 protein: CASSLDGLGGQYF. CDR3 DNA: TGTGCCAGCAGCTTAGATGGGCTGGGCGGGCAGTACTTC.

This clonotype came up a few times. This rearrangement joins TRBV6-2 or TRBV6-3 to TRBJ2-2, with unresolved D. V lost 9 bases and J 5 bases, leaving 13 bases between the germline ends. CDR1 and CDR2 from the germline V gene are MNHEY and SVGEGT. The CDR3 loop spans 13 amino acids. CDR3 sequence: CASRQSVTGELFF. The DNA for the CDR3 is TGTGCCAGTCGCCAAAGCGTGACCGGGGAGCTGTTTTTT.

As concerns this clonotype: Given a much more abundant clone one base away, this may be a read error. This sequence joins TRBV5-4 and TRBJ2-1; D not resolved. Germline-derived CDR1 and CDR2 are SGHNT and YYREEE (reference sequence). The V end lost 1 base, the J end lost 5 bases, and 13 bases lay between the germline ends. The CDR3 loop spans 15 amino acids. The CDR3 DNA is TGTGCCAGCAGCTTGAGGCGGCGTGGGGACAATGAGCAGTTCTTC. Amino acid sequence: CASSLRRRGDNEQFF.

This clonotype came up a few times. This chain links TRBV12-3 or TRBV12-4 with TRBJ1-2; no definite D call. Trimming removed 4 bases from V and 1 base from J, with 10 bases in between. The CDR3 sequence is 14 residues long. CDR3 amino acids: CASSSRGSNYGYTF. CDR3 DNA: TGTGCCAGCAGTTCGCGCGGGAGTAACTATGGCTACACCTTC.

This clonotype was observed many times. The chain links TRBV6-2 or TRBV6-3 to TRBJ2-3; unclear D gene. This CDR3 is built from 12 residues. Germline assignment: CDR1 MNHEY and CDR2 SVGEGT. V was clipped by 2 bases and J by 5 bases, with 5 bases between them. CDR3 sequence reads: CASSYVGDTQYF. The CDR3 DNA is TGTGCCAGCAGTTACGTAGGAGATACGCAGTATTTT.

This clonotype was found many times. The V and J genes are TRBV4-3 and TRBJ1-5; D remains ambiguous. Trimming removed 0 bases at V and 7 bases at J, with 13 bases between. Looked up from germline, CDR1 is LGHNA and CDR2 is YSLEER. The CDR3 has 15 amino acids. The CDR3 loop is CASSQDWSRGQPQHF. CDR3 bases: TGCGCCAGCAGCCAAGATTGGTCTCGCGGGCAGCCCCAGCATTTT.

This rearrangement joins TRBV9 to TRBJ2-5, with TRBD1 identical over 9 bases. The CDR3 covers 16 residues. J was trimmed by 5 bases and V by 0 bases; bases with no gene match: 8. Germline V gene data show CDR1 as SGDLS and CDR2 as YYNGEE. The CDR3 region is CASSVEGQGVFETQYF. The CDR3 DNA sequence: TGTGCCAGCAGCGTAGAGGGACAGGGTGTATTTGAGACCCAGTACTTC.

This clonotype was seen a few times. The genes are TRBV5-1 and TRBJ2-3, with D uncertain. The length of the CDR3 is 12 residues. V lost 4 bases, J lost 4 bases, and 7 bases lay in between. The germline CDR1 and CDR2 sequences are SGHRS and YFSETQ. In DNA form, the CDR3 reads TGCGCCAGCAGCGACGAACCAGATACGCAGTATTTT. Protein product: CASSDEPDTQYF.